The rows below give T cell receptor beta chains drawn from one sample of a study of T cells after yellow fever vaccination. TCRdb re-called the 5' RACE reads through MiXCR, storing one row per CDR3 protein. Here the sample spans 150,000 to 200,000 distinct CDR3 sequences, approximately 9.9% being singletons. The sequencing here drew on CD8+ T cells sorted from PBMCs, taken 15 days after the yellow fever booster vaccination. All receptors come from a man between 18 and 29 years old who received the YFV17D yellow fever vaccine. Both conserved end residues are part of each CDR3. The order of the fields is D gene, CDR3 length, J gene, V gene, clone size, CDR3 protein, CDR3 DNA. D genes are given only for firm matches. Clone size is given for some rows only: seen once, a few or many times, or a class if the clone is expanded.

>.|12|TRBJ2-1|TRBV27|many
CASSLQGREQFF
TGTGCCAGCAGTTTACAGGGTCGCGAGCAGTTCTTC
>TRBD1|16|TRBJ1-4|TRBV4-2|.
CASSQDPGTGNEKLFF
TGTGCCAGCAGCCAAGATCCAGGGACAGGGAATGAAAAACTGTTTTTT
>.|13|TRBJ2-7|TRBV5-6|.
CASNGRSSYEQYF
TGTGCCAGCAACGGCAGGAGCTCCTACGAGCAGTACTTC
>.|16|TRBJ2-1|TRBV4-2|.
CASSREGTMLGNEQFF
TGTGCCAGCAGCCGGGAAGGGACCATGTTGGGGAATGAGCAGTTCTTC
>.|16|TRBJ2-3|TRBV25-1|.
CASSEGVGFSTDTQYF
TGTGCCAGCAGTGAAGGGGTGGGTTTCAGCACAGATACGCAGTATTTT
>.|14|TRBJ2-2|TRBV5-1|.
CASSLDVGTGELFF
TGCGCCAGCAGCTTGGATGTGGGGACCGGGGAGCTGTTTTTT
>.|12|TRBJ1-6|TRBV9|few
CASSQGGSPLHF
TGTGCCAGCAGCCAGGGAGGTTCACCCCTCCACTTT
>TRBD1|16|TRBJ2-2|TRBV6-6|few
CASTASGQGYTGELFF
TGTGCCAGCACCGCGTCGGGACAGGGTTACACCGGGGAGCTGTTTTTT
>.|15|TRBJ2-3|TRBV5-5|many
CASSLPGLSTDTQYF
TGTGCCAGCAGCTTACCGGGACTCAGCACAGATACGCAGTATTTT
>TRBD2|18|TRBJ2-1|TRBV4-1|many
CASSQDLGVAGGHNEQFF
TGCGCCAGCAGCCAAGATCTGGGAGTAGCGGGGGGTCACAATGAGCAGTTCTTC
>.|14|TRBJ1-5|TRBV20-1|.
CSALRDGANQPQHF
TGCAGTGCCCTCCGGGACGGAGCTAATCAGCCCCAGCATTTT
>.|15|TRBJ1-2|TRBV20-1|.
CSARGFKTANYGYTF
TGCAGTGCTAGAGGCTTTAAAACCGCTAACTATGGCTACACCTTC
>.|18|TRBJ1-2|TRBV4-3|.
CASSQVGRTAKRGYGYTF
TGCGCCAGCAGCCAAGTGGGTCGGACAGCCAAACGGGGCTATGGCTACACCTTC
>.|13|TRBJ2-1|TRBV19|few
CASSIGSGNEQFF
TGTGCCAGTAGTATAGGTTCAGGGAATGAGCAGTTCTTC
>TRBD2|16|TRBJ2-1|TRBV4-2|few
CASSDERGPTYNEQFF
TGTGCCAGCAGCGACGAGCGGGGGCCGACTTACAATGAGCAGTTCTTC
>.|16|TRBJ2-1|TRBV12-3/TRBV12-4|.
CASRPTGTQRRDEQFF
TGTGCCAGCAGACCAACCGGGACCCAGAGGAGGGATGAGCAGTTCTTC
>.|14|TRBJ1-3|TRBV29-1|.
CSVVGEMDGNTIYF
TGCAGCGTTGTTGGGGAGATGGACGGAAACACCATATATTTT
>.|11|TRBJ2-1|TRBV12-3/TRBV12-4|few
CASRRSNEQFF
TGTGCCAGCAGGCGTAGTAATGAGCAGTTCTTC
>TRBD2|15|TRBJ2-7|TRBV29-1|many
CSVEVERGAPYEQYF
TGCAGCGTTGAAGTGGAGCGGGGGGCCCCCTACGAGCAGTACTTC
>.|13|TRBJ2-5|TRBV11-2|many
CASSGEEQETQYF
TGTGCCAGCAGCGGAGAGGAACAAGAGACCCAGTACTTC
>.|15|TRBJ1-1|TRBV5-1|many
CASSPGRGMNTEAFF
TGCGCCAGCAGCCCCGGACGTGGTATGAACACTGAAGCTTTCTTT
>.|14|TRBJ1-1|TRBV11-2|few
CASSLEAWGTEAFF
TGTGCCAGCAGCTTAGAGGCCTGGGGCACTGAAGCTTTCTTT
>.|18|TRBJ2-5|TRBV11-2|.
CASSLDHSEPAFQETQYF
TGTGCCAGCAGCTTAGATCACAGCGAGCCCGCCTTCCAAGAGACCCAGTACTTC
>.|15|TRBJ2-3|TRBV20-1|many
CSARRDGGLVDTQYF
TGCAGTGCTAGACGGGACGGGGGATTAGTGGATACGCAGTATTTT
>.|12|TRBJ2-2|TRBV15|few
CATSREAGELFF
TGTGCCACCAGCAGAGAGGCCGGGGAGCTGTTTTTT
>.|15|TRBJ1-2|TRBV5-5|few
CASSLVPGANYGYTF
TGTGCCAGCAGCTTGGTTCCGGGGGCTAACTATGGCTACACCTTC
>.|16|TRBJ1-6|TRBV2|.
CASRATMSSYNSPLHF
TGTGCCAGCAGGGCGACAATGAGCTCCTATAATTCACCCCTCCACTTT
>.|15|TRBJ1-6|TRBV15|.
CATSRFKQPNSPLHF
TGTGCCACCAGCAGGTTCAAACAGCCGAATTCACCCCTCCACTTT
>.|16|TRBJ1-4|TRBV7-6|.
CASSFSRAGGFEKLFF
TGTGCCAGCAGCTTTTCCAGGGCCGGGGGGTTCGAAAAACTGTTTTTT
>.|16|TRBJ2-1|TRBV3-1|.
CASSQDAGSSYNEQFF
TGTGCCAGCAGCCAAGATGCGGGGAGCTCCTACAATGAGCAGTTCTTC
>TRBD1|17|TRBJ1-2|TRBV3-1|few
CASSLRDSLGLNYGYTF
TGTGCCAGCAGCCTCCGGGACAGCCTGGGGCTTAACTATGGCTACACCTTC
>.|14|TRBJ1-4|TRBV6-5|few
CASSTGEASEKLFF
TGTGCCAGCAGTACGGGAGAGGCAAGTGAAAAACTGTTTTTT
>.|12|TRBJ2-1|TRBV7-6|.
CASSLTSNEQFF
TGTGCCAGCAGCTTGACTAGCAATGAGCAGTTCTTC
>.|14|TRBJ2-5|TRBV7-7|.
CASSPTSTGETQYF
TGTGCCAGCAGCCCTACTAGCACTGGAGAGACCCAGTACTTC
>.|15|TRBJ1-2|TRBV5-1|.
CASSLEGVANYGYTF
TGCGCCAGCAGCTTGGAAGGGGTAGCTAACTATGGCTACACCTTC
>.|16|TRBJ2-1|TRBV15|few
CATSTRWGSSYNEQFF
TGTGCCACCAGCACCCGTTGGGGGAGCTCCTACAATGAGCAGTTCTTC
>.|13|TRBJ1-2|TRBV29-1|.
CSVDSSKGYGYTF
TGCAGCGTTGATAGCTCCAAAGGGTATGGCTACACCTTC
>.|15|TRBJ2-3|TRBV5-1|few
CASSLVGREADTQYF
TGCGCCAGCAGCTTGGTCGGCAGGGAAGCAGATACGCAGTATTTT
>.|14|TRBJ2-4|TRBV9|.
CASSSGTAKNIQYF
TGTGCCAGCAGCAGTGGGACAGCCAAAAACATTCAGTACTTC
>.|17|TRBJ2-3|TRBV18|few
CASSSTPPSGYTDTQYF
TGTGCCAGCTCATCAACCCCCCCGTCGGGGTACACAGATACGCAGTATTTT
>.|15|TRBJ1-6|TRBV9|.
CASSEGGSYNSPLHF
TGTGCCAGCAGTGAGGGAGGCTCCTATAATTCACCCCTCCACTTT
>.|11|TRBJ2-4|TRBV6-1|few
CATLGVNIQYF
TGTGCCACCCTCGGGGTCAACATTCAGTACTTC
>.|13|TRBJ2-1|TRBV6-5|few
CASSYRVALEQFF
TGTGCCAGCAGTTACCGAGTAGCCCTCGAGCAGTTCTTC
>TRBD2|19|TRBJ2-6|TRBV6-2/TRBV6-3|many
CASSPRLAGFTSGANVLTF
TGTGCCAGCAGCCCAAGGCTAGCGGGGTTTACTTCTGGGGCCAACGTCCTGACTTTC
>.|12|TRBJ2-7|TRBV7-6|.
CASSRGSYEQYF
TGTGCCAGCAGTCGGGGTTCCTACGAGCAGTACTTC
>TRBD1|16|TRBJ1-1|TRBV4-2|few
CASSQVLTGENTEAFF
TGTGCCAGCAGCCAAGTCCTGACAGGGGAGAACACTGAAGCTTTCTTT
>TRBD2|16|TRBJ2-1|TRBV5-1|.
CASSSLTSGVHNEQFF
TGCGCCAGCAGCTCCCTGACTAGCGGGGTCCACAATGAGCAGTTCTTC
>TRBD2|17|TRBJ2-1|TRBV4-3|.
CASSQRTSGGNYNEQFF
TGCGCCAGCAGCCAACGGACTAGCGGGGGCAATTACAATGAGCAGTTCTTC
>.|13|TRBJ2-7|TRBV27|.
CASRGGPAYEQYF
TGTGCCAGCAGGGGGGGACCCGCATACGAGCAGTACTTC
>.|14|TRBJ2-1|TRBV7-9|.
CASSSAINYNEQFF
TGTGCCAGCAGCTCGGCGATCAATTACAATGAGCAGTTCTTC
>TRBD1|15|TRBJ1-5|TRBV4-1|.
CASRGVQGDGQPQHF
TGCGCCAGCAGGGGTGTGCAGGGGGACGGTCAGCCCCAGCATTTT
>.|11|TRBJ2-3|TRBV23-1|few
CASMGTDTQYF
TGCGCCAGCATGGGTACAGATACGCAGTATTTT